The entry below gives a single T cell receptor (beta chain) sequence along with its context. Its antigen is undetermined. 13 Jbeta primers and 60 Vbeta primers were used for the PCR. Clones were read by immunoSEQ multiplex PCR, and TCRdb kept only the in-frame ones, dropping some. The sample has fewer than 40,000 clones; 80% to 90% are singletons. The entry originates in a study of cytomegalovirus exposure and HLA in healthy donors. Findings and caveats of the study: With high specificity and sensitivity, the classifier reportedly diagnosed cytomegalovirus status. A later analysis reportedly found fewer N-insertions in an Asian-associated ancestry cluster than the roughly 670-donor mean.

Trimming cost V 2 bases and J 0 bases, with 11 bases left between them. Germline V gene sequence: CDR1 MRHNA, CDR2 SNTAGT. CDR3 length: 17 residues. Healthy people donating bone marrow made up the donors. Though probably carrying unrecorded immune exposures, donors were nominally healthy at sampling. This chain joins TRBV6-4 and TRBJ2-6; unclear D gene. The specimen was PBMCs. The TCR comes from a woman between 40 and 55 years old in good health and CMV-seropositive. The CDR3 is CASSDPSSSSGANVLTF. The CDR3 DNA follows: TGTGCCAGCAGTGACCCGTCGTCCAGCTCTGGGGCCAACGTCCTGACTTTC.